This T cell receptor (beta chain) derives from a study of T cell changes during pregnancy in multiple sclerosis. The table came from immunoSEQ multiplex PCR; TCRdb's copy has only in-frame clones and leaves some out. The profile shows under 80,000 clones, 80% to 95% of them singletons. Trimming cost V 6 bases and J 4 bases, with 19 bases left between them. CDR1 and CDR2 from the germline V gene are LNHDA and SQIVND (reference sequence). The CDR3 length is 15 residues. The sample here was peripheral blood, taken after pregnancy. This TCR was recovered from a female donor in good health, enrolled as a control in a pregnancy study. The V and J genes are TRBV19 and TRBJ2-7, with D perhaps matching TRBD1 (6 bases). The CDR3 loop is CASSDPGTFVYEQYF. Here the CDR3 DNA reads TGTGCCAGTAGCGATCCCGGGACATTTGTTTACGAGCAGTACTTC.